The 27 T cell receptor beta chains in this list originate from one sample, sequenced in a study of blood T cell repertoires in COVID-19. Sequenced by immunoSEQ multiplex PCR; TCRdb stores in-frame clones only, minus some. In the table there are 240,000 or so clones, more than 80% of which are singletons. Material: PBMCs or T cells enriched from blood (not recorded which). Receptors were obtained from a man between 50 and 59 years old who had been exposed to COVID-19.

CDR3 in amino acids: CASVPSGGRVTGELFF. DNA for the CDR3: TGCGCCAGCGTTCCTAGCGGGGGGCGGGTCACCGGGGAGCTGTTTTTT. The rearrangement joins TRBV5-1 to TRBJ2-2; 11 nucleotides agree with TRBD2. The ends lost 7 bases at V and 4 bases at J; junction bases unmatched: 9. The CDR3 runs 16 residues. The germline gives CDR1 SGHRS, CDR2 YFSETQ. The complete variable domain, with remaining parts taken from reference TRBV5-1 and TRBJ2-2, reads KAGVTQTPRYLIKTRGQQVTLSCSPISGHRSVSWYQQTPGQGLQFLFEYFSETQRNKGNFPGRFSGRQFSNSRSEMNVSTLELGDSALYLCASVPSGGRVTGELFFGEGSRLTVL.

J is TRBJ1-2 and V is TRBV6-5; TRBD1 aligns across 8 bases. CDR3 length: 14 residues. The germline gives CDR1 MNHEY, CDR2 SVGAGI. V lost 6 bases and J lost 1; bases outside the gene matches: 4. The CDR3 DNA sequence: TGTGCCAGCAGACGACAGGGGTTTAACTATGGCTACACCTTC. This codes for CASRRQGFNYGYTF.

The chain employs TRBV30 and TRBJ2-2; D is unclear. Germline V gives CDR1 GTSNPN, CDR2 SVGIG (reference sequence). V was shortened by 3 bases and J by 3 bases, with 14 bases between the two germline ends. The CDR3 is 15 amino acids. CDR3 residues: CAWSPTLADTGELFF. For the CDR3, the DNA is TGTGCCTGGAGCCCTACCTTGGCGGACACCGGGGAGCTGTTTTTT. Filled out from reference TRBV30 and TRBJ2-2, the complete variable domain reads SQTIHQWPATLVQPVGSPLSLECTVEGTSNPNLYWYRQAAGRGLQLLFYSVGIGQISSEVPQNLSASRPQDRQFILSSKKLLLSDSGFYLCAWSPTLADTGELFFGEGSRLTVL.

The chain links TRBV5-5 to TRBJ2-5, with TRBD2 matching over 14 bases. This CDR3 has 17 residues. Germline V gene data show CDR1 as SGHKS and CDR2 as YYEKEE (reference sequence). The V segment lost 4 bases and the J segment 0 bases; nucleotides outside the gene matches: 5. CDR3 amino acids: CASSTGLAGANQETQYF. In DNA, the CDR3 is TGTGCCAGCAGCACGGGACTAGCGGGGGCCAACCAAGAGACCCAGTACTTC.

This rearrangement joins TRBV7-9 to TRBJ2-2, with TRBD2 matching over 8 bases. Trimming at V came to 5 bases and at J to 4 bases, leaving 18 bases not matched to a gene. Per germline, CDR1 SEHNR and CDR2 FQNEAQ (reference sequence). The CDR3 is 19 residues long. The CDR3 loop is CASSLWAGGTVTSTGELFF. CDR3 in DNA: TGTGCCAGCAGCCTATGGGCGGGGGGAACCGTAACGAGCACCGGGGAGCTGTTTTTT.

This rearrangement joins TRBV4-1 to TRBJ2-6; the D gene is possibly TRBD1 (6 bases). Germline CDR1 is MGHRA and CDR2 is YSYEKL. The CDR3 is made up of 18 amino acids. V was cut by 3 bases and J by 0 bases, with 15 bases left in between. The DNA of the CDR3 is TGCGCCAGCAGCCATGAGGGACACGCGCCCTCTGGGGCCAACGTCCTGACTTTC. This gives the protein CASSHEGHAPSGANVLTF.

The V call is TRBV19, the J call TRBJ2-1; the match to TRBD2 covers 9 bases. Germline loops: CDR1 LNHDA, CDR2 SQIVND (reference sequence). J gave up 0 bases and V 5 bases, and 5 bases lay outside the gene matches. This CDR3 is 16 amino acids long. CDR3: CASSGSGGLSYNEQFF. The CDR3 bases are TGTGCCAGTAGTGGTAGCGGGGGACTCTCCTACAATGAGCAGTTCTTC.

The CDR3 coding sequence is TGCGCCAGCAGCCGACCCCCTGGAGAGGGCTACACCTTC. As protein: CASSRPPGEGYTF. J is TRBJ1-2 and V is TRBV5-1; D is unresolved. Germline V gives CDR1 SGHRS, CDR2 YFSETQ. The V gene lost 4 bases and the J gene lost 8 bases, with 15 bases spanning the gap. This CDR3 region has 13 residues.

This clone has a single count. Within the sample, other DNA sequences also encode this same CDR3. The rearrangement uses TRBV5-6 and TRBJ2-7; weak D call: TRBD1 (6 bases). With 1 base removed from V and 4 bases from J, the gap between germline ends came to 6 bases. Germline CDR1 reads SGHDT; CDR2 reads YYEEEE. This CDR3 region has 12 residues. CDR3 in amino acids: CASSLRGYEQYF. The CDR3 nucleotides are TGTGCCAGCAGCTTGAGGGGGTACGAGCAGTACTTC.

This chain uses TRBV3-1 (or the pseudogene TRBV3-2) with TRBJ2-1, with 7 bases aligning to TRBD1. Germline loops: CDR1 LGHDT, CDR2 YNNKEL (reference sequence). The V and J ends lost 3 bases and 6 bases, in that order; junction bases with no gene match: 2. The CDR3 runs 13 residues. This CDR3 reads CASSQTGLNEQFF. The CDR3 region has the DNA TGTGCCAGCAGCCAGACAGGGCTCAATGAGCAGTTCTTC.

The chain combines TRBV18 with TRBJ1-2, with 9 bases that match TRBD1. V shed 5 bases, J shed 1 base, and the junction held 5 bases outside the gene matches. Germline V gene data show CDR1 as KGHSH and CDR2 as LQKENI. The CDR3 sequence is 15 residues long. The CDR3 DNA sequence: TGTGCCAGCTCAGAGGGACAGGGCTTTAACTATGGCTACACCTTC. Translated: CASSEGQGFNYGYTF.

The chain is built from TRBV28 and TRBJ1-1, with a weak D call TRBD1 (6 bases). Germline loops: CDR1 MDHEN, CDR2 SYDVKM. V lost 5 bases to trimming and J lost 7 bases, with 14 bases between them. This CDR3 region has 13 residues. CDR3 loop: CASSKRPRGEAFF. The CDR3 nucleotides read TGTGCCAGCAGTAAAAGACCCAGGGGTGAAGCTTTCTTT.

The CDR3 DNA reads TGTGCCAGCAACAGGGGGCCCACTAACTATGGCTACACCTTC. Residues: CASNRGPTNYGYTF. The chain is built from TRBV28 and TRBJ1-2; TRBD1 matches 9 bases. Germline trimming cut 7 bases from V and 0 bases from J; bases unmatched to any gene: 3. Germline lookup yields CDR1 MDHEN and CDR2 SYDVKM. CDR3 length: 14 amino acids.

The chain employs TRBV7-8 and TRBJ1-2; 9 nucleotides align to TRBD1. Germline V lookup: CDR1 SGHVS, CDR2 FQNEAQ. J gave up 4 bases and V 3 bases, and 3 bases lay outside the gene matches. The CDR3 is made up of 14 amino acids. The CDR3 loop is CASSFGTGFYGYTF. The CDR3 DNA reads TGTGCCAGCAGCTTCGGGACAGGGTTCTATGGCTACACCTTC.

The gene calls are TRBV5-1 and TRBJ1-1; the D is unclear. The V end lost 7 bases, the J end lost 5 bases, and 21 bases lay between the germline ends. This CDR3 has 15 amino acids. The V gene's germline CDR1 is SGHRS and CDR2 YFSETQ. The CDR3: CASCSSRASGTEAFF. The CDR3 region has the DNA TGCGCCAGCTGCTCCTCGAGGGCCTCGGGGACTGAAGCTTTCTTT.

This sequence joins TRBV7-6 and TRBJ2-3; 7 bases are shared with TRBD2. The V gene end was trimmed by 5 bases and the J gene end by 0 bases; junction bases not matched to a gene: 11. The CDR3 is made up of 17 amino acids. The V gene's germline CDR1 is SGHVS and CDR2 FNYEAQ. The DNA of the CDR3 is TGTGCCAGCAGCCGCCGGTCGAGCGGGGCTAGCACAGATACGCAGTATTTT. Its protein is CASSRRSSGASTDTQYF.

The rearrangement joins TRBV7-9 to TRBJ1-5; 8 bases are a match to TRBD1. J was trimmed by 5 bases and V by 8 bases; bases with no gene match: 5. Per germline, CDR1 SEHNR and CDR2 FQNEAQ (reference sequence). This CDR3 spans 13 amino acids. CDR3 bases: TGTGCCAGCTCCAGGGGGCTCGATCAGCCCCAGCATTTT. This codes for CASSRGLDQPQHF.

This chain links TRBV7-9 with TRBJ1-6, with unresolved D. The V gene's germline CDR1 is SEHNR and CDR2 FQNEAQ (reference sequence). The CDR3 runs 15 residues. The V gene lost 5 bases and the J gene lost 8 bases, with 16 bases spanning the gap. DNA of the CDR3: TGTGCCAGCAGCGCCCGCGGGTTACGGGATTCACCCCTCCACTTT. Translating gives CASSARGLRDSPLHF. The full variable domain, completed using reference TRBV7-9 and TRBJ1-6, is DTGVSQNPRHKITKRGQNVTFRCDPISEHNRLYWYRQTLGQGPEFLTYFQNEAQLEKSRLLSDRFSAERPKGSFSTLEIQRTEQGDSAMYLCASSARGLRDSPLHFGNGTRLTVT.

This clone has a handful of counts. J is TRBJ2-7 and V is TRBV7-2; D may be TRBD1 (6 bases). Trimming pared 3 bases from V and 2 bases from J, leaving 20 bases between. The germline V gene encodes CDR1 SGHTA and CDR2 FQGNSA. The CDR3 is 17 residues long. This chain's CDR3 is CASSFGSGAGVPYEQYF. The DNA for the CDR3 is TGTGCCAGCAGCTTCGGTTCAGGCGCAGGGGTACCCTACGAGCAGTACTTC.

Regarding this clone: Distinct nucleotide sequences in the sample also encode this CDR3. The gene calls are TRBV5-1 and TRBJ2-5; no reliable D call. This CDR3 contains 12 residues. The ends were cut back, 4 bases at V and 0 bases at J, with 4 bases in the middle. Germline values: CDR1 SGHRS, CDR2 YFSETQ. This CDR3 reads CASSLYQETQYF. The DNA for the CDR3 is TGCGCCAGCAGCCTGTACCAAGAGACCCAGTACTTC.

CDR3 coding DNA: TGTGCCAGCCCCCCGGGGATGGGCTACGAGCAGTACTTC. Translated: CASPPGMGYEQYF. This sequence joins TRBV27 and TRBJ2-7; D might be TRBD2 (5 bases). Trimming shortened V by 8 bases and J by 3 bases, and 14 bases separated the two germline ends. Looked up from germline, CDR1 is MNHEY and CDR2 is SMNVEV (reference sequence). This CDR3 is built from 13 residues.

This sequence joins TRBV5-8 and TRBJ2-7; 7 bases are a match to TRBD1. The CDR3 sequence is 15 residues long. Trimming at V came to 3 bases and at J to 10 bases, leaving 16 bases not matched to a gene. From germline, CDR1 is SGHTS and CDR2 YDEGEE. This CDR3 is CASSSDPGQSLQQYF. CDR3 bases: TGTGCCAGCAGCTCGGATCCGGGACAGTCACTACAACAGTACTTC.

The rearrangement uses TRBV5-1 and TRBJ2-3; 14 bases are shared with TRBD2. The V gene end was trimmed by 4 bases and the J gene end by 3 bases; junction bases not matched to a gene: 1. Germline V gives CDR1 SGHRS, CDR2 YFSETQ. The CDR3 spans 15 residues. CDR3 region: CASSGTSGGTDTQYF. DNA of the CDR3: TGCGCCAGCAGCGGGACTAGCGGGGGAACAGATACGCAGTATTTT.

Many counts were recorded for this clone. The V gene is TRBV16, the J gene TRBJ1-1; D unresolved. The V and J ends lost 3 bases and 11 bases respectively, with 13 bases between them. This CDR3 comprises 12 residues. Germline V CDR1 and CDR2: KGHSY, FQNENV. The CDR3 region has the DNA TGTGCCAGCAGCCATCGGGTTACCGAGGCTTTCTTT. This sequence encodes CASSHRVTEAFF. Full variable domain (missing parts from reference TRBV16 and TRBJ1-1): GEEVAQTPKHLVRGEGQKAKLYCAPIKGHSYVFWYQQVLKNEFKFLISFQNENVFDETGMPKERFSAKCLPNSPCSLEIQATKLEDSAVYFCASSHRVTEAFFGQGTRLTVV.

The chain recombines TRBV12-3 or TRBV12-4 with TRBJ1-1; possibly TRBD1 for D (6 bases). This CDR3 comprises 13 residues. The V end was cut by 3 bases, the J end by 7 bases, with 12 bases between. CDR3 in DNA: TGTGCCAGCAGTTTGACAAGGGGGATTGAAGCTTTCTTT. It yields the protein CASSLTRGIEAFF.

With respect to this clone: This specimen includes other DNA sequences encoding the same CDR3. This chain joins TRBV5-1 and TRBJ2-2; D is unresolved. The CDR3 length is 15 residues. Trimming left V 0 bases short and J 1 base short, with 7 bases between. Germline V gives CDR1 SGHRS, CDR2 YFSETQ. The CDR3 reads CASSLAGVNTGELFF. CDR3 nucleotide sequence: TGCGCCAGCAGCTTGGCCGGTGTGAACACCGGGGAGCTGTTTTTT.

This clone occurred a few times. The chain combines TRBV2 with TRBJ1-1; tentative D call: TRBD1 (6 bases). This CDR3 is 14 amino acids long. Germline-derived CDR1 and CDR2 are SNHLY and FYNNEI. Trimming left V 3 bases short and J 0 bases short, with 8 bases between. This CDR3 is CASSERTVNTEAFF. Here the CDR3 DNA reads TGTGCCAGCAGTGAGAGGACAGTGAACACTGAAGCTTTCTTT.